These T cell receptor beta chains were read from a single sample in a study of blood T cell repertoires in COVID-19. This table comes from immunoSEQ multiplex PCR, and its TCRdb copy is limited to in-frame clones, with some not included. The data contain about 140,000 clones, roughly 90% of them singletons. Sequencing used peripheral blood. The receptors stem from a man aged 65 to 79 with acute or convalescent COVID-19. The CDR3 runs from the conserved cysteine through the conserved F or W. D genes are given only for firm matches. Clone size is given for some rows only: seen once, a few or many times, or a class if the clone is expanded.

cdr3_nt	cdr3_aa	j_call	v_call	d_call	clone_size
TGTGCCAGCAGCCAAGATCTTCCAGGGAGGGAAAATTCACCCCTCCACTTT	CASSQDLPGRENSPLHF	TRBJ1-6	TRBV14	NA	NA
TGTGCCACCTTAGCTACCGGGACAGGGGTGAATCAGCCCCAGCATTTT	CATLATGTGVNQPQHF	TRBJ1-5	TRBV10-3	TRBD1	NA
TGTGCCAGCAGTTCCCCCCCTGAACGAGGGCCCAACTATGGCTACACCTTC	CASSSPPERGPNYGYTF	TRBJ1-2	TRBV28	NA	NA
TGTGCCAGCAGTAAGGGACAAGAGAACACTGAAGCTTTCTTT	CASSKGQENTEAFF	TRBJ1-1	TRBV6-5	NA	NA
TGTGCCAGTAGTATTGTAATGGTTTCGAGGCCCTACGAGCAGTACTTC	CASSIVMVSRPYEQYF	TRBJ2-7	TRBV19	NA	NA
TGTGCCAGCATTTGGGGGAGGGCCTCCGGGGAGCTGTTTTTT	CASIWGRASGELFF	TRBJ2-2	TRBV6-5	TRBD2	once
TGTGCCAGCAGCCCAGCAGGGAGGCGGGAGCTGTTTTTT	CASSPAGRRELFF	TRBJ2-2	TRBV3-1/TRBV3-2	NA	NA
TGTGCCAGCTCACCACGAGGGACAGGGGGGACAGATACGCAGTATTTT	CASSPRGTGGTDTQYF	TRBJ2-3	TRBV18	TRBD1	NA
TGTGCCAGCAGCTTAGGGACTAGCGGGATAGATACGCAGTATTTT	CASSLGTSGIDTQYF	TRBJ2-3	TRBV7-7	TRBD2	once
TGTGCCAGTAGTTACAGGGAAACCGGAAACACCATATATTTT	CASSYRETGNTIYF	TRBJ1-3	TRBV19	NA	NA
TGTGCCAGCAGCTTAAGGGACAGAGAGAACACTGAAGCTTTCTTT	CASSLRDRENTEAFF	TRBJ1-1	TRBV7-2	TRBD1	NA
TGTGCCAGCAGCTTAGCGGGGGGGGCGCAGTATTTT	CASSLAGGAQYF	TRBJ2-3	TRBV7-9	TRBD2	NA
TGTGCCAGCAGTGAAGGGTACGGGACATTCCAAGAGACCCAGTACTTC	CASSEGYGTFQETQYF	TRBJ2-5	TRBV6-1	NA	NA
TGTGCCAGCAGGCGACAGGGTGAGAACACCGGGGAGCTGTTTTTT	CASRRQGENTGELFF	TRBJ2-2	TRBV6-5	TRBD1	NA
TGTGCCAGCACCTCAGGATGGGGGGTAGGCACAGATACGCAGTATTTT	CASTSGWGVGTDTQYF	TRBJ2-3	TRBV11-2	NA	NA
TGTGCCAGCAGTGACCCAACCGGACAGCTCAGAATTACCCAGTACTTC	CASSDPTGQLRITQYF	TRBJ2-5	TRBV6-1	NA	once
TGCGCCAGCAGTCCTAGGGGTAGCGGGGTCACAGATACGCAGTATTTT	CASSPRGSGVTDTQYF	TRBJ2-3	TRBV10-1	TRBD2	NA
TGTGCCAGCAGCTACACAGGGGGCCAAGAGACCCAGTACTTC	CASSYTGGQETQYF	TRBJ2-5	TRBV7-6	TRBD1	NA
TGTGCCAGCAGTGAAGACGGGTATGGCTACACCTTC	CASSEDGYGYTF	TRBJ1-2	TRBV6-1	NA	NA
TGTGCCAGCAGAGGGACAGGGGTGAACACCGGGGAGCTGTTTTTT	CASRGTGVNTGELFF	TRBJ2-2	TRBV7-6	TRBD1	NA
TGTGCCTGGAGCGTAATCAAGGGGTTTTTGACCACCGGGGAGCTGTTTTTT	CAWSVIKGFLTTGELFF	TRBJ2-2	TRBV30	NA	NA
TGTGCCAGCAGCTCACAGACAAATTTGGGCATTCAGTACTTC	CASSSQTNLGIQYF	TRBJ2-4	TRBV9	NA	NA
TGTGCCAGCAGCGACGCGGGAGTGCGGAACACCGGGGAGCTGTTTTTT	CASSDAGVRNTGELFF	TRBJ2-2	TRBV11-2	TRBD2	NA
TGTGCCAGCAGTCCCGGGACAGGCTATGGCTACACCTTC	CASSPGTGYGYTF	TRBJ1-2	TRBV12-3/TRBV12-4	TRBD1	NA
TGTGCCAGCAGTTTGCCCCAACATTGGACTAACCACAATGAGCAGTTCTTC	CASSLPQHWTNHNEQFF	TRBJ2-1	TRBV27	NA	few
TGTGCCAGCTCCCAAGGACAGGGCGGAAACACTGAAGCTTTCTTT	CASSQGQGGNTEAFF	TRBJ1-1	TRBV18	TRBD1	NA
TGTGCCAGCACGCGGGACACCGGGGAGCTGTTTTTT	CASTRDTGELFF	TRBJ2-2	TRBV2	NA	NA
TGTGCCTCCGGGCCGTCGGGGGATTCACCCCTCCACTTT	CASGPSGDSPLHF	TRBJ1-6	TRBV30	NA	NA
TGTGCCAGCAGTTACACTGGACAGGGGGCTGAAGCTTTCTTT	CASSYTGQGAEAFF	TRBJ1-1	TRBV6-5	TRBD1	NA
TGTGCCAGCAGTTCCCCGTGGCTGAACTATGGCTACACCTTC	CASSSPWLNYGYTF	TRBJ1-2	TRBV6-5	NA	NA
TGTGCCAGCAGGGCACAGGGGGCTGAAACAGATACGCAGTATTTT	CASRAQGAETDTQYF	TRBJ2-3	TRBV2	TRBD1	NA
TGTGCCAGCACCCAACTAGGAGGGGAGACCCAGTACTTC	CASTQLGGETQYF	TRBJ2-5	TRBV12-3/TRBV12-4	NA	once
TGTGCCAGCTCACCTATGTCCCGGGACAGGGTTGGCTATAATTCACCCCTCCACTTT	CASSPMSRDRVGYNSPLHF	TRBJ1-6	TRBV18	TRBD1	NA
TGCGCTCGGGGGTTAACGCGCCCCTCTGGAAACACCATATATTTT	CARGLTRPSGNTIYF	TRBJ1-3	TRBV23-1	NA	NA
TGTGCCAGCAGTGACGAAAAAGGAGGCAATCAGCCCCAGCATTTT	CASSDEKGGNQPQHF	TRBJ1-5	TRBV2	NA	once
TGCGCCAGCAGCCAAGCGGGAGGGAGGGGCGAAAAACTGTTTTTT	CASSQAGGRGEKLFF	TRBJ1-4	TRBV4-1	NA	NA
TGTGCCAGTAGTCCTTCCCCGGATGGCTACACCTTC	CASSPSPDGYTF	TRBJ1-2	TRBV19	NA	once
TGTGCCACCAGTGAACCCCGGTTGAACACTGAAGCTTTCTTT	CATSEPRLNTEAFF	TRBJ1-1	TRBV24-1	NA	NA
TGTGCCAGCACCCTGGGCCGAGCAAGCTATGAGCAGTTCTTC	CASTLGRASYEQFF	TRBJ2-1	TRBV28	NA	NA
TGTGCCAGCAGCGTAGGCGGGGGTACCGGCGGCGAGCAGTACTTC	CASSVGGGTGGEQYF	TRBJ2-7	TRBV9	TRBD2	NA
TGTGCCAGCAGAACACAGGGGATCGTTCAGCCCCAGCATTTT	CASRTQGIVQPQHF	TRBJ1-5	TRBV28	TRBD1	NA
TGCGCCAGCAGCCAAGCCGTCTTTTCTTCTAATGAAAAACTGTTTTTT	CASSQAVFSSNEKLFF	TRBJ1-4	TRBV4-1	NA	NA
TGTGCCACCAGTGATTCGATGGACAGTCCGCGGCAGTACTTC	CATSDSMDSPRQYF	TRBJ2-7	TRBV24-1	NA	NA
TGTGCCAGTAGTACAGGACAGTTGGAATACAATGAGCAGTTCTTC	CASSTGQLEYNEQFF	TRBJ2-1	TRBV19	NA	NA
TGTGCCATCAGTGAGGGACAGGACTTTCTCTATGGCTACACCTTC	CAISEGQDFLYGYTF	TRBJ1-2	TRBV10-3	TRBD1	NA
TGTGCCATCCGAGGGACTTCCTCAGATACGCAGTATTTT	CAIRGTSSDTQYF	TRBJ2-3	TRBV10-3	NA	NA
TGTGCCAGCAGCTGGGGAGGAGAAAAACTGTTTTTT	CASSWGGEKLFF	TRBJ1-4	TRBV5-5	NA	NA
TGTGCCAGCAGTCCAGGGGGCGGCACAGATACGCAGTATTTT	CASSPGGGTDTQYF	TRBJ2-3	TRBV7-2	TRBD1	NA
TGTGCCAGCAGCTTGGAGGTAGCGGGACCTTTTCAAGAGACCCAGTACTTC	CASSLEVAGPFQETQYF	TRBJ2-5	TRBV5-5	TRBD2	NA
TGTGCCAGCAGCCTAGTCCTAAGTGTGAACACTGAAGCTTTCTTT	CASSLVLSVNTEAFF	TRBJ1-1	TRBV6-5	NA	NA
TGTGCCAGCAGTCTTAGCCCCATATCTGGAAACACCATATATTTT	CASSLSPISGNTIYF	TRBJ1-3	TRBV27	NA	NA